A single sample is the source of the 5 T cell receptor beta chains below, sequenced in a study of shared clonotypes between healthy human individuals. Clones were sequenced by immunoSEQ multiplex PCR, and TCRdb holds only the in-frame ones, with some missing. Among approximately 2.5 million clones listed, over 85% were seen once. The sample consisted of naive CD4+ T cells from PBMCs. Sample subset: CD45RA+ positively selected. The receptors here all came from a young man in good health. Some clones in this sample may be carry-over from other donors' samples.

V is TRBV15 and J is TRBJ2-5, with 10 bases matching TRBD2. This CDR3 comprises 16 residues. Germline values: CDR1 LNHNV, CDR2 YYDKDF (reference sequence). With 3 bases clipped from V and 5 bases from J, the junction kept 9 bases outside the gene matches. As DNA, the CDR3 is TGTGCCACCAGCAGCACAACCGGGACTAGCGCCGAGACCCAGTACTTC. Translating it yields CATSSTTGTSAETQYF.

On this clone: The same CDR3 arises from other DNA sequences in this sample as well. The genes are TRBV5-1 and TRBJ2-3; D might be TRBD2 (5 bases). The CDR3 is 16 residues long. V dropped 4 bases and J dropped 1 base, with 16 bases sitting between them. The germline V gene has CDR1 SGHRS and CDR2 YFSETQ. The CDR3 here is CASSLEASRRTDTQYF. Here the CDR3 DNA reads TGCGCCAGCAGCCTGGAGGCTAGCCGACGCACAGATACGCAGTATTTT.

This clone appeared once. CDR3 loop: CASSLPGQNEKLFF. In DNA, the CDR3 is TGTGCCAGTAGCCTACCGGGACAAAATGAAAAACTGTTTTTT. The chain has TRBV19 and TRBJ1-4; D is possibly TRBD1 (6 bases). CDR1 and CDR2 (germline): LNHDA, SQIVND (reference sequence). The CDR3 runs to 14 residues. V gave up 6 bases and J gave up 5 bases, with 13 bases separating them.

This clone showed up just a few times. The junction does not match germline at one end; this may be a read error. This sequence joins TRBV27 and TRBJ2-7; 12 nucleotides match TRBD2. CDR1 is MNHEY and CDR2 is SMNVEV in the germline V gene (reference sequence). The CDR3 consists of 13 residues. The CDR3 region is CASSPQGLAGTLF. CDR3 DNA: TGTGCCAGCAGTCCACAAGGACTAGCGGGGACCCTCTTC.

Worth noting for this clone: The same CDR3 is also encoded by other DNA sequences in this sample. The chain couples TRBV20-1 to TRBJ1-1, with D tentatively TRBD1 (6 bases). CDR1 DFQATT and CDR2 SNEGSKA come from the germline V gene (reference sequence). V gave up 3 bases and J gave up 8 bases, with 10 bases separating them. CDR3 size: 11 residues. CDR3 DNA sequence: TGCAGTGCTAGGGGAGGGGGGGAAGCTTTCTTT. It is translated as CSARGGGEAFF.